Below, 10 T cell receptor beta chains from the same sample are listed, as sequenced in a study of metastatic and nonmetastatic thyroid tumors. All patients were treatment-naive before thyroid surgery. TCRdb re-called clones via MiXCR from the PCR reads. The profile shows tens of thousands of clones, roughly 4.1% of them singletons. Sequences were obtained from blood. Receptors originate from a female donor with papillary thyroid cancer or a benign thyroid nodule (not recorded which). Some clones in this sample may be carry-over from other donors' samples.

About this clone itself: The junction does not match germline at one end; this may be a read error. The chain joins TRBV7-3 to TRBJ1-6, with D perhaps matching TRBD1 (5 bases). The CDR3 has 14 residues. Germline values: CDR1 SGHTA, CDR2 FQGTGA. Written as DNA, the CDR3 is TGTGCCAGCAGCCTGGGGCAGGCTAATTCATCCCTCCACTTT. It encodes CASSLGQANSSLHF.

This clone appeared many times. This chain uses TRBV20-1 with TRBJ2-7; D is perhaps TRBD2 (6 bases). The length of the CDR3 is 16 residues. Germline CDR1 is DFQATT and CDR2 is SNEGSKA (reference sequence). Trimming pared 5 bases from V and 1 base from J, leaving 21 bases between. The CDR3 spells CSASNILADFSYEQYF. The CDR3 DNA reads as TGCAGTGCTTCTAACATCTTAGCGGACTTTTCCTACGAGCAGTACTTC.

This clone appeared many times. The rearrangement links TRBV15 to TRBJ2-7; 7 bases agree with TRBD1. The CDR3 has 14 residues. The germline CDR1 and CDR2 sequences are LNHNV and YYDKDF (reference sequence). V lost 4 bases, J lost 6 bases, and 9 bases stayed unmatched. The CDR3, as DNA: TGTGCCACCAGCAAACAAGACAGGGCGGGCGAGCAGTACTTC. It yields the protein CATSKQDRAGEQYF.

This clone turned up a few times. V is TRBV7-3 and J is TRBJ2-7, with D uncertain. Trimming took off 6 bases at V and 2 bases at J, with 8 bases between the two ends. The CDR3 spans 12 residues. The germline gives CDR1 SGHTA, CDR2 FQGTGA. The CDR3 here is CASSDGAYEQYF. The CDR3 DNA reads as TGTGCCAGCAGTGATGGGGCCTACGAGCAGTACTTC.

This clone was recorded many times. This may arise from a read error, as a much more abundant clone is one base away. The chain joins TRBV12-3 or TRBV12-4 to TRBJ1-4, with D perhaps TRBD1 (5 bases). The CDR3 runs to 14 residues. Between the trimmed V and J ends, which lost 5 bases and 10 bases, there was a span of 17 bases. CDR3 region: CASSAGRAPGKLFF. In nucleotides, the CDR3 is TGTGCCAGCAGTGCAGGGCGCGCGCCGGGAAAACTGTTTTTT.

This clone was seen many times. The chain couples TRBV12-3 or TRBV12-4 to TRBJ2-1; no definite D call. Trimming cost V 7 bases and J 0 bases, with 13 bases left between them. The CDR3 is 15 amino acids. The CDR3 spells CASTPPGRSYNEQFF. The CDR3 DNA reads TGTGCCAGCACTCCCCCCGGACGCTCCTACAATGAGCAGTTCTTC.

This sequence joins TRBV2 and TRBJ1-2; the D gene is possibly TRBD1 (6 bases). V lost 2 bases, J lost 2 bases, and 12 bases lay in between. This CDR3 is 15 amino acids long. Germline V CDR1 and CDR2: SNHLY, FYNNEI. CDR3 in amino acids: CASSELGAGNYGYTF. CDR3 coding DNA: TGTGCCAGCAGTGAATTGGGGGCGGGGAACTATGGCTACACCTTC.

This clone turned up a few times. The chain couples TRBV12-3 or TRBV12-4 to TRBJ1-5; D remains unclear. With 5 bases removed from V and 4 bases from J, the gap between germline ends came to 15 bases. CDR3 length: 15 residues. CDR3: CASSPSGRVNQPQHF. The CDR3 DNA reads TGTGCCAGCAGTCCCAGCGGGCGGGTTAATCAGCCCCAGCATTTT.

This clone showed up many times. The chain joins TRBV6-1 to TRBJ1-1; D may be TRBD1 (5 bases). Trimming shortened V by 6 bases and J by 4 bases, and 15 bases separated the two germline ends. CDR1 MNHNS and CDR2 SASEGT come from the germline V gene. CDR3 size: 14 residues. The CDR3 nucleotides are TGTGCCAGCAGGCGGGACGGGGTCGGCACTGAAGCTTTCTTT. It encodes CASRRDGVGTEAFF.

This clone has a count of ten or more. The chain links TRBV28 to TRBJ1-5, with TRBD1 as a possible D gene (5 bases). The CDR3 extends over 14 amino acids. The ends were cut back, 2 bases at V and 6 bases at J, with 11 bases in the middle. Germline assignment: CDR1 MDHEN and CDR2 SYDVKM. As DNA, the CDR3 is TGTGCCAGCAGTTTAACTAGGGGTTTTCAGCCCCAGCATTTT. This gives the protein CASSLTRGFQPQHF.